The clone carrying this T cell receptor beta chain was seen just once. The germline gives CDR1 SGHRS, CDR2 YFSETQ. Trimming removed 6 bases from V and 10 bases from J, with 23 bases in between. The CDR3 runs to 15 residues. The source of the sample is a study of T cell changes during pregnancy in multiple sclerosis. Clones were sequenced by immunoSEQ multiplex PCR, and TCRdb holds only the in-frame ones, with some missing. The sample carries tens of thousands of clones, 85% to 95% recorded once. This receptor was identified in a female donor with multiple sclerosis, enrolled in a pregnancy study. The sample was CD4+ T cells from peripheral blood mononuclear cells, taken in the third trimester of pregnancy. The chain uses TRBV5-1 and TRBJ2-1; tentatively, D is TRBD2 (5 bases). The CDR3 bases are TGCGCCAGCACCCCGACGGGGATCTACAATGACGAGCAGTTCTTC. This encodes CASTPTGIYNDEQFF.